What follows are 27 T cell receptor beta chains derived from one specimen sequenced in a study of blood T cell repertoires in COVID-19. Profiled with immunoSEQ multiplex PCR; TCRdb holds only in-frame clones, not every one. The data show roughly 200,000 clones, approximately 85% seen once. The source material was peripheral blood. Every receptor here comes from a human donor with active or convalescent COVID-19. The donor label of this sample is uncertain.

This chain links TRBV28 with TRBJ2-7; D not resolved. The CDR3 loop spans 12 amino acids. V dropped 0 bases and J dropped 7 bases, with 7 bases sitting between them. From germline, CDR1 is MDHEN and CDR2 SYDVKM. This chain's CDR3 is CASSLWAVEQYF. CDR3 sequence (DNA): TGTGCCAGCAGTTTATGGGCAGTTGAGCAGTACTTC.

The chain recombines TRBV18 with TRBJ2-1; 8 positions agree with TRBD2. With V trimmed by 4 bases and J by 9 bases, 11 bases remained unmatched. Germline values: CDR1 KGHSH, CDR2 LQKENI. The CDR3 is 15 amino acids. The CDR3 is CASSQAGATGGEQFF. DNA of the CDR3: TGTGCCAGCTCACAAGCGGGAGCAACGGGAGGTGAGCAGTTCTTC.

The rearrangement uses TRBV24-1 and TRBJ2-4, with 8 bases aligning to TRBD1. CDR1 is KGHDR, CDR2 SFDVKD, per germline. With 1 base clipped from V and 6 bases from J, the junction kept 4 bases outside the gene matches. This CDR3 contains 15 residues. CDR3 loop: CATSDFGQGRNIQYF. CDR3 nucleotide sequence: TGTGCCACCAGTGATTTTGGACAGGGAAGAAACATTCAGTACTTC.

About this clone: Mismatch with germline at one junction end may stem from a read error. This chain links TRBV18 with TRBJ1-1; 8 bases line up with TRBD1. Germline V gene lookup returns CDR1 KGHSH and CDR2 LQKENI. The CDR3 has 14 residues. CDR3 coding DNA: TGTGCCAGCTCGATCAGGGGGCAGAACACTAAAGCTTTCTTT. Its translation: CASSIRGQNTKAFF.

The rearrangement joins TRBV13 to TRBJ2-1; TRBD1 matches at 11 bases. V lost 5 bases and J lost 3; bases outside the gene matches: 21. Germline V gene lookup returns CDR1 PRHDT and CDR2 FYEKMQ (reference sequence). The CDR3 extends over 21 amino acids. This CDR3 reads CASSDRRGQGGSRVDYNEQFF. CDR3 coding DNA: TGTGCCAGCAGCGACCGTAGGGGACAGGGGGGCTCGAGGGTTGACTACAATGAGCAGTTCTTC.

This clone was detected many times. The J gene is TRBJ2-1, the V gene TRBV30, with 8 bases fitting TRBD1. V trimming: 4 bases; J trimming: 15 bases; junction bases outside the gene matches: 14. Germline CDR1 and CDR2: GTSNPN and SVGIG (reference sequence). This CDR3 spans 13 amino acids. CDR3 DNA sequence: TGTGCCTGGATCCCGAAGCGACAGGGGAACCCGTTCTTC. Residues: CAWIPKRQGNPFF. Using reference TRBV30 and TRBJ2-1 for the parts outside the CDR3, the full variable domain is SQTIHQWPATLVQPVGSPLSLECTVEGTSNPNLYWYRQAAGRGLQLLFYSVGIGQISSEVPQNLSASRPQDRQFILSSKKLLLSDSGFYLCAWIPKRQGNPFFGPGTRLTVL.

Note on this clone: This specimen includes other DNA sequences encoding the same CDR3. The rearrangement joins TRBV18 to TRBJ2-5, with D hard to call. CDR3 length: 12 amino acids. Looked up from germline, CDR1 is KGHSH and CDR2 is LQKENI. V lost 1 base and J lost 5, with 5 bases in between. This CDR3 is CASSPRLETQYF. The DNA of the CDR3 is TGTGCCAGCTCACCACGGCTTGAGACCCAGTACTTC.

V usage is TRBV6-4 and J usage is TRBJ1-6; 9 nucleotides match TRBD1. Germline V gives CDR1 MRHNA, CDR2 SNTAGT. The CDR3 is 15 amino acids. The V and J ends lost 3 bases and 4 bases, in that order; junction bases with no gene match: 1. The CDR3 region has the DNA TGTGCCAGCAGTGAGGGGACAGGGTATAATTCACCCCTCCACTTT. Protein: CASSEGTGYNSPLHF.

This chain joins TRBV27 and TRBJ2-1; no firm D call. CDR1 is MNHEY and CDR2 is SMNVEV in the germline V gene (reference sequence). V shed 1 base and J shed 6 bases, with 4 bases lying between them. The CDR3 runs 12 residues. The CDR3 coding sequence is TGTGCCAGCAGTTTATACGGCAATGAGCAGTTCTTC. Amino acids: CASSLYGNEQFF.

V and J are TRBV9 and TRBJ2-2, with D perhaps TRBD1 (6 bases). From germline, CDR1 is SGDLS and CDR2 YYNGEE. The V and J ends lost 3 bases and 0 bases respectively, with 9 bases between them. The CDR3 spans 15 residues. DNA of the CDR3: TGTGCCAGCAGCGCGGGACATTCGAACACCGGGGAGCTGTTTTTT. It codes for CASSAGHSNTGELFF.

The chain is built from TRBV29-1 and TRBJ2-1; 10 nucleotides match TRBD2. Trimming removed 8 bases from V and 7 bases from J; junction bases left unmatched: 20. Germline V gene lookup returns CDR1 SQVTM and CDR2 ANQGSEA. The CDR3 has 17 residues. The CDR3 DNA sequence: TGCAGCTCCCGGGGGGCCTCAGGACTAGCGGTCGTAAATGAGCAGTTCTTC. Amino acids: CSSRGASGLAVVNEQFF.

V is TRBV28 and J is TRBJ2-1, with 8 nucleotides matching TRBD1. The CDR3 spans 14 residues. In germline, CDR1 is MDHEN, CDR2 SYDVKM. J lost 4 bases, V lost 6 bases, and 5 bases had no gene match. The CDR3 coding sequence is TGTGCCAGCAGGTCGGACAGGGAGTACAATGAGCAGTTCTTC. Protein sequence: CASRSDREYNEQFF.

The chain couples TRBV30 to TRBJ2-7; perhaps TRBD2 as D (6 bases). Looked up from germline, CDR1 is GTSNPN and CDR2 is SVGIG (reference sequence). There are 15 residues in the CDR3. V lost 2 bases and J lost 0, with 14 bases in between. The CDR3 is CAWSIGGPLSYEQYF. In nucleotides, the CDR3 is TGTGCCTGGAGTATTGGAGGGCCCCTCTCCTACGAGCAGTACTTC.

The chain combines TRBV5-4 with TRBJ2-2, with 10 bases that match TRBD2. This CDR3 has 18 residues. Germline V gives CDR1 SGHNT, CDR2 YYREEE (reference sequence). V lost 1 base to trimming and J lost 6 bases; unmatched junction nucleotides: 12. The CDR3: CASSLTLVSGGAAGELFF. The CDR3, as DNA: TGTGCCAGCAGCTTGACCCTGGTGAGCGGGGGGGCCGCCGGGGAGCTGTTTTTT. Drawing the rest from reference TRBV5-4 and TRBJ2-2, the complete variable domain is ETGVTQSPTHLIKTRGQQVTLRCSSQSGHNTVSWYQQALGQGPQFIFQYYREEENGRGNFPPRFSGLQFPNYSSELNVNALELDDSALYLCASSLTLVSGGAAGELFFGEGSRLTVL.

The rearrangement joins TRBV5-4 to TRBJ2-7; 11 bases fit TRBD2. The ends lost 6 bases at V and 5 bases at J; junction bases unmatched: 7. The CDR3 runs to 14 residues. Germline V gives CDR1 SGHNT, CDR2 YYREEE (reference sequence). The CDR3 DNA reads TGTGCCAGCACCCTTAGACTAGCGGGAAACGAGCAGTACTTC. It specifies CASTLRLAGNEQYF.

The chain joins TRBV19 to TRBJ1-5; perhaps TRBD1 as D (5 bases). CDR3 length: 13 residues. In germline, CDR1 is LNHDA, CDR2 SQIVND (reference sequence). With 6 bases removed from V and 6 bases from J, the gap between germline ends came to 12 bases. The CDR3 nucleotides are TGTGCCAGTAGCGAAGCAGGGCTTCAGCCCCAGCATTTT. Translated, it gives CASSEAGLQPQHF.

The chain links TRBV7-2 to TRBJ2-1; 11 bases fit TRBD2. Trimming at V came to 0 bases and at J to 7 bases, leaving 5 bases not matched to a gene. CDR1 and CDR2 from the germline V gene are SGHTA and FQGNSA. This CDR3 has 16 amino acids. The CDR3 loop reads CASSLALAGGLNEQFF. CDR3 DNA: TGTGCCAGCAGCTTAGCGCTAGCGGGGGGTCTGAATGAGCAGTTCTTC. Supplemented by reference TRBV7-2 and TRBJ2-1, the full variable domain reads GAGVSQSPSNKVTEKGKDVELRCDPISGHTALYWYRQSLGQGLEFLIYFQGNSAPDKSGLPSDRFSAERTGGSVSTLTIQRTQQEDSAVYLCASSLALAGGLNEQFFGPGTRLTVL.

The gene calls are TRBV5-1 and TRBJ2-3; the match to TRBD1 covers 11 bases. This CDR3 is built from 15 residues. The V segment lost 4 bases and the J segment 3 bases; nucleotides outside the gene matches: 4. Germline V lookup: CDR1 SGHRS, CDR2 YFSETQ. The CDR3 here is CASSTGTGGTDTQYF. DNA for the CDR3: TGCGCCAGCAGCACCGGGACAGGGGGGACAGATACGCAGTATTTT.

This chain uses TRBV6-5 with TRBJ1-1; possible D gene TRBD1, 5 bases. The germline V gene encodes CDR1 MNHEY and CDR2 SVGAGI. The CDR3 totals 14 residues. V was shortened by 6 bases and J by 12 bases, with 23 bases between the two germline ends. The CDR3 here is CASSLRSDTDVTFF. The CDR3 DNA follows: TGTGCCAGCAGCCTAAGGTCGGACACGGACGTGACTTTCTTT.

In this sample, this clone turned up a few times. CDR3 nucleotide sequence: TGTGCCAGCAGTTTAGAGTACACTGAAGCTTTCTTT. Its translation: CASSLEYTEAFF. The chain couples TRBV28 to TRBJ1-1; D not resolved. V lost 2 bases and J 3 bases, leaving 4 bases between the germline ends. The CDR3 contains 12 residues. CDR1 MDHEN and CDR2 SYDVKM come from the germline V gene.

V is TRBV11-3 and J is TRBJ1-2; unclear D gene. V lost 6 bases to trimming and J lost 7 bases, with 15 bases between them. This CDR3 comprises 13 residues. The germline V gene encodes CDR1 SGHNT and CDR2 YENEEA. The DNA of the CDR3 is TGTGCCAGCAGGGCTAGCGGGAGAGGTGGCTACACCTTC. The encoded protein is CASRASGRGGYTF.

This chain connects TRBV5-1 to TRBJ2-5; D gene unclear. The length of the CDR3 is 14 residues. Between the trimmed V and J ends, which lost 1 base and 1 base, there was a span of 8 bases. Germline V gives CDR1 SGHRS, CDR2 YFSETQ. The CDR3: CASSLLGSQETQYF. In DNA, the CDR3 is TGCGCCAGCAGCTTGCTAGGCAGCCAAGAGACCCAGTACTTC.

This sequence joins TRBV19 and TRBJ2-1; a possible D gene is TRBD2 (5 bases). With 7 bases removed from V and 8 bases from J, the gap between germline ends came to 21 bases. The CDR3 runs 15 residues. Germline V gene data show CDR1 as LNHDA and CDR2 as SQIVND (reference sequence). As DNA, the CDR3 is TGTGCCAGTACCGAACGAGGGAACCAGCGACATGAGCAGTTCTTC. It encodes CASTERGNQRHEQFF.

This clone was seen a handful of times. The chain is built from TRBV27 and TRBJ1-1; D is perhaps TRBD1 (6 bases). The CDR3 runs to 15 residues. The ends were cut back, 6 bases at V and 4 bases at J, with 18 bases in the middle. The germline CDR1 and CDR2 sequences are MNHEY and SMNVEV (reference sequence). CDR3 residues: CASRPQDSPSTEAFF. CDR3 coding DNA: TGTGCCAGCAGACCACAGGACAGCCCGTCCACTGAAGCTTTCTTT.

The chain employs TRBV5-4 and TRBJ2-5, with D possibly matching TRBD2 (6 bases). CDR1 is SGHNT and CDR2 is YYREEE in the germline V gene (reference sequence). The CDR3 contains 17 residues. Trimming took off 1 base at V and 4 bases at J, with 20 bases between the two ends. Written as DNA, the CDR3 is TGTGCCAGCAGCTTGACCTTCTGGGCGGGATCAGGAGAGACCCAGTACTTC. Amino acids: CASSLTFWAGSGETQYF.

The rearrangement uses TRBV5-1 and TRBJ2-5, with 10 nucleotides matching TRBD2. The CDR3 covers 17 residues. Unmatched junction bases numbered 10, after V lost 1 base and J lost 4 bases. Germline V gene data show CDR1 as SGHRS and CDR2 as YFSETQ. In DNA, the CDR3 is TGCGCCAGCAGCTTGTCGGCTAGCGGGGGTTCGGGAGAGACCCAGTACTTC. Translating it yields CASSLSASGGSGETQYF.

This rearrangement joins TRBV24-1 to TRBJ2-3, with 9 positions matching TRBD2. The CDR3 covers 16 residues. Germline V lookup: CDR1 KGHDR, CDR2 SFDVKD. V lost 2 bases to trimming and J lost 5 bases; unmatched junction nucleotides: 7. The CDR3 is CATSDSGGRAGDTQYF. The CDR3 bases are TGTGCCACCAGTGATTCCGGCGGGAGGGCCGGAGATACGCAGTATTTT.